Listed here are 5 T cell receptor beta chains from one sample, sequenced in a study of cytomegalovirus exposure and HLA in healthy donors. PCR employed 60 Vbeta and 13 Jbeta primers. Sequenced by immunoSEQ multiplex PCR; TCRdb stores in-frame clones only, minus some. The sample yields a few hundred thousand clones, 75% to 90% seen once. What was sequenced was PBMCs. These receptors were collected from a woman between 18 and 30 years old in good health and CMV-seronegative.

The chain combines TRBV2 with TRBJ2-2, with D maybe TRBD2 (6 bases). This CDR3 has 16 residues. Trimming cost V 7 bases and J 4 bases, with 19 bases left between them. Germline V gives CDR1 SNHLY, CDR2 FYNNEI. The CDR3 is CASKFQTGGSTGELFF. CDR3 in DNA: TGTGCCAGCAAATTCCAGACCGGGGGAAGCACCGGGGAGCTGTTTTTT.

The CDR3 nucleotides read TGCGCCAGCAGCCAAGTAGGGGCAATCTACGAGCAGTACTTC. Residues: CASSQVGAIYEQYF. This chain links TRBV4-3 with TRBJ2-7, with a tentative D call TRBD1 (5 bases). The CDR3 covers 14 residues. V was cut by 1 base and J by 3 bases, with 10 bases left in between. CDR1 LGHNA and CDR2 YSLEER come from the germline V gene.

The CDR3 sequence is CASSLMVGLDYEQYF. The CDR3 coding sequence is TGTGCCAGCAGCTTAATGGTCGGGTTAGACTACGAGCAGTACTTC. The V call is TRBV11-2, the J call TRBJ2-7; D gene uncertain. CDR1 is SGHAT and CDR2 is FQNNGV in the germline V gene. Trimming shortened V by 2 bases and J by 3 bases, and 14 bases separated the two germline ends. The CDR3 length is 15 residues.

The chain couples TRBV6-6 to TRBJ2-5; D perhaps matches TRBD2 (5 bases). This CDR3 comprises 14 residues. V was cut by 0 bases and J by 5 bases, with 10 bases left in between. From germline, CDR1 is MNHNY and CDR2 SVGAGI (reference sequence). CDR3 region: CASSYSRVVETQYF. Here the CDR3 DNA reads TGTGCCAGCAGTTACTCGAGGGTTGTTGAGACCCAGTACTTC.

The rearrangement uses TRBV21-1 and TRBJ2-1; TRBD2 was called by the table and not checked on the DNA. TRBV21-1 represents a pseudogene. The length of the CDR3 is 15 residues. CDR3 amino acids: CASSTVSGDYNEQFF. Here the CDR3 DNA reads TGTGCCAGCAGCACCGTGAGCGGAGATTACAATGAGCAGTTCTTC.